Following are 8 T cell receptor beta chains from one sample sequenced in a study of blood T cell repertoires in COVID-19. Assay: immunoSEQ multiplex PCR; the TCRdb copy retains only in-frame clones and omits some. Here the sample spans over 130,000 clones, about 83% being singletons. Input material: peripheral blood. The source is a man aged 50-59 years with acute or convalescent COVID-19.

The genes are TRBV5-1 and TRBJ1-1; D ambiguous. From germline, CDR1 is SGHRS and CDR2 YFSETQ. The V end lost 0 bases, the J end lost 0 bases, and 15 bases lay between the germline ends. The CDR3 has 17 residues. The CDR3, as DNA: TGCGCCAGCAGCTTGGGCAGGATTGGTTACATGAACACTGAAGCTTTCTTT. Residues: CASSLGRIGYMNTEAFF.

This clone was seen just once. This sequence joins TRBV6-5 and TRBJ2-1; D is possibly TRBD1 (6 bases). Germline V gives CDR1 MNHEY, CDR2 SVGAGI. The V and J ends lost 0 bases and 7 bases respectively, with 10 bases between them. There are 14 residues in the CDR3. The CDR3: CASSYSGGVNEQFF. Written as DNA, the CDR3 is TGTGCCAGCAGTTACTCAGGGGGAGTTAATGAGCAGTTCTTC.

The rearrangement joins TRBV7-8 to TRBJ1-1; 10 bases match TRBD1. The V and J ends lost 2 bases and 2 bases, in that order; junction bases with no gene match: 2. CDR1 is SGHVS and CDR2 is FQNEAQ in the germline V gene. The CDR3 runs 15 residues. CDR3 nucleotide sequence: TGTGCCAGCAGCTTAAAGACAGGGGGCAACACTGAAGCTTTCTTT. Translated: CASSLKTGGNTEAFF.

The rearrangement links TRBV7-7 to TRBJ2-1; D is perhaps TRBD2 (7 bases). Germline V lookup: CDR1 SSHAT, CDR2 FNYEAQ (reference sequence). V shed 1 base and J shed 5 bases, with 15 bases lying between them. There are 16 residues in the CDR3. In nucleotides, the CDR3 is TGTGCCAGCAGCTTAGGGTACGGGGGGCTAGACAATGAGCAGTTCTTC. Translated: CASSLGYGGLDNEQFF.

The J gene is TRBJ2-1, the V gene TRBV15; D remains ambiguous. Trimming took 3 bases from V and 1 from J, leaving 10 bases between them. The CDR3 is 15 residues long. The V gene's germline CDR1 is LNHNV and CDR2 YYDKDF (reference sequence). CDR3 nucleotides: TGTGCCACCAGCAGGGTTAGCCAGTCCTACAATGAGCAGTTCTTC. Translating gives CATSRVSQSYNEQFF.

CDR3 residues: CASSLDQGNTEAFF. The CDR3, as DNA: TGTGCCAGCAGCTTAGATCAGGGTAACACTGAAGCTTTCTTT. The genes are TRBV7-6 and TRBJ1-1; a weak D match, TRBD1 (5 bases). V lost 1 base and J lost 2, with 8 bases in between. Germline V CDR1 and CDR2: SGHVS, FNYEAQ. This CDR3 spans 14 amino acids.

This chain links TRBV30 with TRBJ1-2, with D perhaps TRBD1 (6 bases). The CDR3 has 12 amino acids. Trimming cost V 0 bases and J 6 bases, with 8 bases left between them. Germline V gene lookup returns CDR1 GTSNPN and CDR2 SVGIG (reference sequence). CDR3 in DNA: TGTGCCTGGAGTGTATACAGGGATGGCTACACCTTC. This sequence encodes CAWSVYRDGYTF.

This clone was seen a few times. The chain has TRBV5-8 and TRBJ2-2; no clear D. Germline V CDR1 and CDR2: SGHTS, YDEGEE. The V end lost 1 base, the J end lost 7 bases, and 17 bases lay between the germline ends. CDR3 size: 16 residues. CDR3 region: CASSLTLRQVGGELFF. The CDR3 DNA is TGTGCCAGCAGCTTGACCCTTCGACAAGTCGGCGGGGAGCTGTTTTTT. The variable domain in full, completed from reference TRBV5-8 and TRBJ2-2, reads EAGVTQSPTHLIKTRGQQATLRCSPISGHTSVYWYQQALGLGLQFLLWYDEGEERNRGNFPPRFSGRQFPNYSSELNVNALELEDSALYLCASSLTLRQVGGELFFGEGSRLTVL.